This TCR beta chain was sequenced in a study of T cell responses to AZD1222 COVID-19 vaccine. Study observations and caveats: Vaccine-associated CD4 TCRs spanned spike, dominant at 160-218 and 743-854.

The length of the CDR3 is 17 residues. CDR1 and CDR2 (germline): MRHNA, SNTAGT. Trimming removed 0 bases at V and 6 bases at J, with 20 bases between. Turning to this clone: Its antigen remains unidentified.

Assay used: immunoSEQ multiplex PCR; TCRdb lists only in-frame clones, some missing. The table shows over 150,000 clones, with 85% to 95% occurring only once. The source was peripheral blood, collected 28 days after the second dose of the MenACWY control vaccine. This sequence originates from an adult who received the MenACWY meningococcal vaccine as a control. V is TRBV6-4 and J is TRBJ1-2, with D tentatively TRBD1 (6 bases). The CDR3 DNA reads as TGTGCCAGCAGTGACTCGGGGCAACAGGGAATCTTCCATGGCTACACCTTC. Its protein product is CASSDSGQQGIFHGYTF.